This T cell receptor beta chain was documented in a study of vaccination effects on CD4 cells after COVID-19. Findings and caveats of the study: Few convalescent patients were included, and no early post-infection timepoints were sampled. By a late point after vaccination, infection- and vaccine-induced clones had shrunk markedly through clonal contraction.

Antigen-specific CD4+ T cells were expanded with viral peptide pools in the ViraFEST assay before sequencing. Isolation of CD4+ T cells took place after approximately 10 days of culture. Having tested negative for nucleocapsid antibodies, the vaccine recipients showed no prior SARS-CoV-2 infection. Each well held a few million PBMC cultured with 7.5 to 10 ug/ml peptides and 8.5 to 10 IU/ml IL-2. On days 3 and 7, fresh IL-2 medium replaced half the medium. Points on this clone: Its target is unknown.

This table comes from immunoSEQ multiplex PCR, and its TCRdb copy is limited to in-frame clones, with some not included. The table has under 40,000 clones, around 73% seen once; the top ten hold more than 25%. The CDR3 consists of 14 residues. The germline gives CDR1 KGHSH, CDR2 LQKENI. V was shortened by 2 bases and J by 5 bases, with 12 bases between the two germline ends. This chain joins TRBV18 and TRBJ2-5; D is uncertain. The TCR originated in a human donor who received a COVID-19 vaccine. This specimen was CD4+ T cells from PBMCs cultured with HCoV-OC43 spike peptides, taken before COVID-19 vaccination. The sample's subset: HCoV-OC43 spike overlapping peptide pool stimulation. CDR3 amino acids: CASSPGMPEETQYF. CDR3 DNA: TGTGCCAGCTCACCAGGGATGCCAGAGGAGACCCAGTACTTC.